This TCR beta chain was sequenced during a study of cytomegalovirus exposure and HLA in healthy donors. Study observations and caveats: A missense variant in DCLRE1C was later tied to TCR beta V- and J-gene trimming. Sequencing depth roughly uniform across donors was assumed in presence/absence analyses.

Regarding this clone: No antigen is known for it.

The CDR3 is 13 residues long. CDR1 and CDR2 from the germline V gene are SGDLS and YYNGEE. Trimming pared 0 bases from V and 2 bases from J, leaving 5 bases between. Primers: 60 Vbeta forward and 13 Jbeta reverse. Profiling relied on immunoSEQ multiplex PCR, and the TCRdb table lists in-frame clones only, not all of them. The table lists 150,000 to 200,000 clones, about 85% of them singletons. The V and J genes are TRBV9 and TRBJ2-5; TRBD2 is a possible D gene (5 bases). The sample taken for sequencing was PBMCs. This sequence was found in a boy aged 2 to 10 in good health and CMV-seronegative. The CDR3 protein is CASSVAGQETQYF. The CDR3 DNA sequence: TGTGCCAGCAGCGTAGCGGGGCAAGAGACCCAGTACTTC.